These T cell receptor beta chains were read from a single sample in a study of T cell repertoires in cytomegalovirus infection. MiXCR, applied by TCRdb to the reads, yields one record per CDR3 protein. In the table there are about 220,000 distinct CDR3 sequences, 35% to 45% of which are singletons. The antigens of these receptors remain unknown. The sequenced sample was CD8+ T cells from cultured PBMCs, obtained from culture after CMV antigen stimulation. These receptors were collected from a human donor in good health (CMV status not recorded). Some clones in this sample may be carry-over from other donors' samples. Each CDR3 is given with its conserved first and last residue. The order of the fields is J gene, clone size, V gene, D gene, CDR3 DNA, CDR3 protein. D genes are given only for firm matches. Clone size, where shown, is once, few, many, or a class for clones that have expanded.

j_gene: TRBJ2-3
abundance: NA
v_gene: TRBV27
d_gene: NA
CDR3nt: TGTGCCAGCAGATCTCTTGTTGGGGTTTCCCTTCTCACAGATACGCAGTATTTT
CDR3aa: CASRSLVGVSLLTDTQYF

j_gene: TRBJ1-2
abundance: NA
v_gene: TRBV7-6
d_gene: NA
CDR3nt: TGTGCCAGCAGCTTATCGGCAGGGTTAAAAGGCTACACCTTC
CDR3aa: CASSLSAGLKGYTF

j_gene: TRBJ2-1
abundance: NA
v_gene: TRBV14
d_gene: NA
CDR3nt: TGTGCCAGCAGCCAAGATCGGAGTCGGGCCTTGTTCTTC
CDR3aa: CASSQDRSRALFF

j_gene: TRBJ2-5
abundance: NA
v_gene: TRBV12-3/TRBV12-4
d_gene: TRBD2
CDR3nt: TGTGCCAGCAGTTCTAGCGGGGGGCGAGGAGAGACCCAGTACTTC
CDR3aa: CASSSSGGRGETQYF

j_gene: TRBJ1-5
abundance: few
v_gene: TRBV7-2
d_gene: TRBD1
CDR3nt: TGTGCCAGCAGCTTAGGGGGACAGAACAAGGGGCAGCCCCAGCATTTT
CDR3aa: CASSLGGQNKGQPQHF

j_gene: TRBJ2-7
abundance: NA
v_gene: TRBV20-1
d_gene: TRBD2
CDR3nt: TGCAGTGCTCCCCAACGGGGGGGAGCCTACGAGCAGTACTTC
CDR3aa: CSAPQRGGAYEQYF

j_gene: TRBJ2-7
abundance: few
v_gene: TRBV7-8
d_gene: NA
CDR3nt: TGTGCCAGCAGCTTATACGGTGTAGAAACCTACGAGCAGTACTTC
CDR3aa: CASSLYGVETYEQYF

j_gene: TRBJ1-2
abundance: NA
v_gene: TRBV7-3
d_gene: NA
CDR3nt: TGTGCCAGCAGCCCCACGGACAGACCTAACTATGGCTACACCTTC
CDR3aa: CASSPTDRPNYGYTF

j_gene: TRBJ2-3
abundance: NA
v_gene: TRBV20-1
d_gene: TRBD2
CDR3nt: TGCAGTGCTAGACCGACTAGCGGGGGTTCAGATACGCAGTATTTT
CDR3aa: CSARPTSGGSDTQYF

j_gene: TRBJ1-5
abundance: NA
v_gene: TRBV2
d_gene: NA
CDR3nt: TGTGCCAGCATGCTAGGGTCCTATAGAAATCAGCCCCATCATTTT
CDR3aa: CASMLGSYRNQPHHF

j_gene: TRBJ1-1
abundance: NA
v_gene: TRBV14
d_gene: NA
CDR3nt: TGTGCCAGCAGCCGGGGGGCCGGGGGCACTGAAGCTTTCTTT
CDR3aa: CASSRGAGGTEAFF

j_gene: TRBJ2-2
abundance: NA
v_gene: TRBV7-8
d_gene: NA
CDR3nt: TGTGCCAGCGCGCGGGGCACGGGCACCGGGGAGCTGTTTTTT
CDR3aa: CASARGTGTGELFF

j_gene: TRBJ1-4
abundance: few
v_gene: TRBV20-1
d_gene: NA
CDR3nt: TGCAGTGCTACCACAAGGGGGACAAATTATGAAAAACTGTTTTTT
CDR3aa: CSATTRGTNYEKLFF

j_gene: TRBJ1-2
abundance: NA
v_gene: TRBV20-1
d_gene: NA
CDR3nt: TGCAGTGCTAGAGCATCCTGGGACATTCCACATTACAACTATGGCTACACCTTC
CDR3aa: CSARASWDIPHYNYGYTF

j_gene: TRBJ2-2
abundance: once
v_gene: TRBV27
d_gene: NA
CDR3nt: TGTGCCAGCAGTTCCTTTCCCGGGGAGCTGTTTTTT
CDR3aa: CASSSFPGELFF

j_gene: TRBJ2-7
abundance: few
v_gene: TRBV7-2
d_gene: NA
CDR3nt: TGTGCCAGCAGCTTAGAAGGATCGGCAGGGAGGTTTTATTTTTCCTACGAGCAGTACTTC
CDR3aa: CASSLEGSAGRFYFSYEQYF

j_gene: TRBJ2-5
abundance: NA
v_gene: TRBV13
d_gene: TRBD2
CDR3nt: TGTGCCAGCAGCTCCCGGGACTCGGGAGGCTTCCAAGAGACCCAGTACTTC
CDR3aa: CASSSRDSGGFQETQYF

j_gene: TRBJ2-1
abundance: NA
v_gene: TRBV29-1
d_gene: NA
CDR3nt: TGCAGCGTCAGGGGAAATGAGCAGTTCTTC
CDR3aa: CSVRGNEQFF

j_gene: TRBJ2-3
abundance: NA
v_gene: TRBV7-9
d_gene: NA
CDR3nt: TGTGCCAGCAGTCTAAACCTCGAAGATACGCAGTATTTT
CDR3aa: CASSLNLEDTQYF

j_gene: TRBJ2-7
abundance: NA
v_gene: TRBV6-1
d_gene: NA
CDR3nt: TGTGCCAGCAGTGAAAAGGTCCCCCGGCGCCCTTATGGGTTCGAGCAGTACTTC
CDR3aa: CASSEKVPRRPYGFEQYF

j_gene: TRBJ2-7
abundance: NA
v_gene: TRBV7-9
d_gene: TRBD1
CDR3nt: TGTGCCAGCACCCTGGACGGACAGGGCTACGAGCAGTACTTC
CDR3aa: CASTLDGQGYEQYF

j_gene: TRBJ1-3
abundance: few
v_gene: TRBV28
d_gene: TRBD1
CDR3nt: TGTGCCAGCAGTTTCCCCCCCAACAGGGGAATCTCTGGAAACACCATATATTTT
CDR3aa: CASSFPPNRGISGNTIYF

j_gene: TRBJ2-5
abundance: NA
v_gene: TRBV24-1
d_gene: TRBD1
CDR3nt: TGTGCCACCAGTGACCCCGAACAGGGGTCCCAAGAGACCCAGTACTTC
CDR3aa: CATSDPEQGSQETQYF

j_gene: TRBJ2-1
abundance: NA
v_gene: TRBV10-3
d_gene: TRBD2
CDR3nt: TGTGCCATCAGCGACATTAGCGGGAGCGGCAAAATAGCCTACAATGAGCAGTTCTTC
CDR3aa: CAISDISGSGKIAYNEQFF

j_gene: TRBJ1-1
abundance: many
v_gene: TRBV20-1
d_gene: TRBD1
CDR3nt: TGCAGTGCTAGCCCCCCCGACAGGGACACTGAAGCTTTCTTT
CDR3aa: CSASPPDRDTEAFF

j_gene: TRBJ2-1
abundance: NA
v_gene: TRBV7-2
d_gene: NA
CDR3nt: TGTGCCAGCAGCTTCTTCGGCCTCGAGCAGTTCTTC
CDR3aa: CASSFFGLEQFF

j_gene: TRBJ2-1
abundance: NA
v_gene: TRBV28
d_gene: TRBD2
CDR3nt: TGTGCCAGCAGTACTTCCTGGACTAGCGGGTCACCCAACAACAATGAGCAGTTCTTC
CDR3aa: CASSTSWTSGSPNNNEQFF

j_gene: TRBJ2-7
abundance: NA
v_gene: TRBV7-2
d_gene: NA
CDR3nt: TGTGCCAGCAGCTTAGCGCCATTCAACGAGCAGTACTTC
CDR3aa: CASSLAPFNEQYF

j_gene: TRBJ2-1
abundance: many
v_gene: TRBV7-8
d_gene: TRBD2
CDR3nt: TGTGCCAGCAGCTTAGCGTATTCAAGCGGGACTTACAATGAGCAGTTCTTC
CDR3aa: CASSLAYSSGTYNEQFF

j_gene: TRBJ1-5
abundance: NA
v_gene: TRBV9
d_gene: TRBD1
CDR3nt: TGTGCCAGCAGCAACTCGGACAGGGCGGATCAGCCCCAGCATTTT
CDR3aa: CASSNSDRADQPQHF

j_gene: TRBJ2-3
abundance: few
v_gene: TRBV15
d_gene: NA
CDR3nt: TGTGCCACCAGCACGCAGGGGGGCCGCAGCACAGATACGCAGTATTTT
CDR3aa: CATSTQGGRSTDTQYF

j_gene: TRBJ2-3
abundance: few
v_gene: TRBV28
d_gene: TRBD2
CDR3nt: TGTGCCAGCAGAGAGCTCGGAATAGCGGGAACGCACACAGATACGCAGTATTTT
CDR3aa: CASRELGIAGTHTDTQYF

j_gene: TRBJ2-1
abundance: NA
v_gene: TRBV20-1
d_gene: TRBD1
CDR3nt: TGCAGTGCTAGGGACAGGGAGGACAATGAGCAGTTCTTC
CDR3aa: CSARDREDNEQFF

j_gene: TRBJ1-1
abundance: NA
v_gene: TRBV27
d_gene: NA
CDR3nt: TGTGCCAGCAGTCCAACAGGGTGGACTGAAGCTTTCTTT
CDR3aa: CASSPTGWTEAFF

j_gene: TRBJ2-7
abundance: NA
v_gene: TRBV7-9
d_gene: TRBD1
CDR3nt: TGTGCCAGCAGCCTCTCGGACAGGTCCTACGAGCAGTACTTC
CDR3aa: CASSLSDRSYEQYF

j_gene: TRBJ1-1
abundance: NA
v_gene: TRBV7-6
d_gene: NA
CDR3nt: TGTGCCAGCTCCCAGGGCGGGAAAACTGAAGCTTTCTTT
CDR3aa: CASSQGGKTEAFF

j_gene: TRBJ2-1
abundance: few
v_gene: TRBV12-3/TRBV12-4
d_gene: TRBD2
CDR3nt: TGTGCCAGCAGTTTCCCGGGACTAGCGGGATATGAGCAGTTCTTC
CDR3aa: CASSFPGLAGYEQFF

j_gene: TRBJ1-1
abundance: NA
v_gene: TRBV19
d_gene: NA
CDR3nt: TGTGCCAGTAGTTCCTCCTCCGCTTTTCCTGAAGCTTTCTTT
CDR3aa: CASSSSSAFPEAFF

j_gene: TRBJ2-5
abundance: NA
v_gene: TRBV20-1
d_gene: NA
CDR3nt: TGCAGTGCTAGATCGGACGGGGAAGAGACCCAGTACTTC
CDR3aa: CSARSDGEETQYF

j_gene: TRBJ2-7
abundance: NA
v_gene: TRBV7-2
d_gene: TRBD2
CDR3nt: TGTGCCAGCAGCTTAGGACTAGCGGGGGCGGACGAGCAGTACTTC
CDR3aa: CASSLGLAGADEQYF